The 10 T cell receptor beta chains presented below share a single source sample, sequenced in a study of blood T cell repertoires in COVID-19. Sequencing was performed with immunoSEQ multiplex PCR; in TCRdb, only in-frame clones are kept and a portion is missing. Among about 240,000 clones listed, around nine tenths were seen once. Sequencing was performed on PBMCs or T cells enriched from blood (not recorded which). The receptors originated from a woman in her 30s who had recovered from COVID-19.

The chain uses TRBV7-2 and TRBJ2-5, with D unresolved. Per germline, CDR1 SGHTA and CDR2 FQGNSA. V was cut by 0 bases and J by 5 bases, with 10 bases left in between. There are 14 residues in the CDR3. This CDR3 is CASSLAGRKETQYF. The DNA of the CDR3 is TGTGCCAGCAGCTTAGCCGGCAGGAAGGAGACCCAGTACTTC.

The CDR3 DNA reads TGTGCCAGCAGTCCGGGACTAACAAACACCGGGGAGCTGTTTTTT. Translated: CASSPGLTNTGELFF. The genes are TRBV2 and TRBJ2-2; TRBD2 aligns across 7 bases. CDR3 length: 15 residues. CDR1 is SNHLY, CDR2 FYNNEI, per germline. V lost 5 bases and J lost 2; bases outside the gene matches: 5. The variable domain in full, completed from reference TRBV2 and TRBJ2-2, reads EPEVTQTPSHQVTQMGQEVILRCVPISNHLYFYWYRQILGQKVEFLVSFYNNEISEKSEIFDDQFSVERPDGSNFTLKIRSTKLEDSAMYFCASSPGLTNTGELFFGEGSRLTVL.

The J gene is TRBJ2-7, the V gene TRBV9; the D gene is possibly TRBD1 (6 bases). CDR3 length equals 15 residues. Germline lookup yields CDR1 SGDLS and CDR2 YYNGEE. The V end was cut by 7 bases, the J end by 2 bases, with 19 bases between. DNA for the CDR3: TGTGCCAGCGCTAAGGGGACATCCGTTACCTACGAGCAGTACTTC. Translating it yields CASAKGTSVTYEQYF.

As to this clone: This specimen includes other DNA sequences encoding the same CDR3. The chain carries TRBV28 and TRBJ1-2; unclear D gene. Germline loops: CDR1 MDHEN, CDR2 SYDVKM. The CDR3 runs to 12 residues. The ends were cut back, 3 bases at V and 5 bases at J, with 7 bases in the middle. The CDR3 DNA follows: TGTGCCAGCAGTTTGTCCGGGTATGGCTACACCTTC. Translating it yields CASSLSGYGYTF.

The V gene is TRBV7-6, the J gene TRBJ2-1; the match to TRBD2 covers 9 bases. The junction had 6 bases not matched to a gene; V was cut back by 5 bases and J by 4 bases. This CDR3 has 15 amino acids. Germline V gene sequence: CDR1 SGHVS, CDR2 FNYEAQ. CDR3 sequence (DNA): TGTGCCAGCAGCCCCCGGACTAGCGCTTACAATGAGCAGTTCTTC. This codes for CASSPRTSAYNEQFF.

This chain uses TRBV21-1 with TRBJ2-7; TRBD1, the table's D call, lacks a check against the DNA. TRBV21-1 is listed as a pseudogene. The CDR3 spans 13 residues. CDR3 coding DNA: TGTGCCAGCAGCAAAGACCCAGTGTACGAGCAGTACTTC. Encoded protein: CASSKDPVYEQYF.

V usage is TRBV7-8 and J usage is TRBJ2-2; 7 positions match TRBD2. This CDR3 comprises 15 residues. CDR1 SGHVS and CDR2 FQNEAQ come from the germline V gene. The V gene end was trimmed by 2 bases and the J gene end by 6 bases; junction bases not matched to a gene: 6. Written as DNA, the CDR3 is TGTGCCAGCAGCTTATTACTAGGGAGGGCCGGGGAGCTGTTTTTT. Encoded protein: CASSLLLGRAGELFF.

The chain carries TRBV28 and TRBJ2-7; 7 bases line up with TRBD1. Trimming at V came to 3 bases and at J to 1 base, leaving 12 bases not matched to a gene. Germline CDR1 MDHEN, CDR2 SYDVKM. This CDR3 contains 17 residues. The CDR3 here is CASSFIQQGFSSYEQYF. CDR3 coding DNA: TGTGCCAGCAGTTTTATCCAACAGGGGTTTTCGTCCTACGAGCAGTACTTC.

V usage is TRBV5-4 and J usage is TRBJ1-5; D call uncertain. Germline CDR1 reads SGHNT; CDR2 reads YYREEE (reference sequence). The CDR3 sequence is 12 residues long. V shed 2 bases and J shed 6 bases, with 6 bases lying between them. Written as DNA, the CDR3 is TGTGCCAGCAGCTTTGCCGGTCAGCCCCAGCATTTT. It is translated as CASSFAGQPQHF.

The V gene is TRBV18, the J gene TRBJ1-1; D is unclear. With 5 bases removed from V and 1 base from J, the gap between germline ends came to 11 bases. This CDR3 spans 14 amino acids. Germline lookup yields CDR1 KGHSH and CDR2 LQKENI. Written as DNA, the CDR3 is TGTGCCAGCTCATATGGTACAGCGAACACTGAAGCTTTCTTT. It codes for CASSYGTANTEAFF. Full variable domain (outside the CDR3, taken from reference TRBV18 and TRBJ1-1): NAGVMQNPRHLVRRRGQEARLRCSPMKGHSHVYWYRQLPEEGLKFMVYLQKENIIDESGMPKERFSAEFPKEGPSILRIQQVVRGDSAAYFCASSYGTANTEAFFGQGTRLTVV.